The rows below give T cell receptor beta chains drawn from one sample of a study of shared clonotypes between healthy human individuals. TCRdb's table, derived via immunoSEQ multiplex PCR, lists solely in-frame clones and lacks some. The sample comprises more than 150,000 clones, approximately 92% of which are singletons, and around 0.072% rests with the top ten. The sequenced sample consisted of naive CD4+ T cells sorted from blood. The source of these receptors is a woman aged 25 to 39 in good health. Each CDR3 is given with its conserved first and last residue. D genes are given only for firm matches. Clone size is not always given. Where it is, it says once, few, many or a class for expanded clones.

j_gene	d_gene	abundance	v_gene	CDR3nt	CDR3aa
TRBJ2-7	TRBD1	NA	TRBV29-1	TGCAGCGTTGACGCAGGGGGCCTCTACGAGCAGTACTTC	CSVDAGGLYEQYF
TRBJ2-5	NA	NA	TRBV6-6	TGTGCCAGCGCACCAGGGGGGGAGACCCAGTACTTC	CASAPGGETQYF
TRBJ2-7	TRBD2	NA	TRBV27	TGTGCCAGCAGCAAAGCGACTAGCGGGAGTTACGAGCAGTACTTC	CASSKATSGSYEQYF
TRBJ2-7	TRBD1	NA	TRBV6-5	TGTGCCAGCAGTCTCGACAGGGGCCTGATTGATGGGCAGTACTTC	CASSLDRGLIDGQYF
TRBJ2-7	NA	NA	TRBV7-8	TGTGCCAGCAGCCGGGACATGGGTTTATACGAGCAGTACTTC	CASSRDMGLYEQYF
TRBJ2-7	NA	NA	TRBV27	TGTGCCAGCAGTTTATCGGTAACTTACTACGAGCAGTACTTC	CASSLSVTYYEQYF
TRBJ1-1	TRBD1	once	TRBV18	TGTGCCAGCTCACCCCAGGGGGCACTGAACACTGAAGCTTTCTTT	CASSPQGALNTEAFF
TRBJ2-7	TRBD1	NA	TRBV28	TGTGCCAGCAGACTGGACAGGGGGATCCACGAGCAGTACTTC	CASRLDRGIHEQYF
TRBJ2-7	TRBD1	NA	TRBV29-1	TGCAGCGTTGTCGACAGGGCATACGAGCAGTACTTC	CSVVDRAYEQYF
TRBJ2-7	NA	NA	TRBV5-4	TGTGCCAGCAGCTTCAGTTCCCCAGGAAGAGAGCAGTACTTC	CASSFSSPGREQYF
TRBJ1-1	NA	NA	TRBV28	TGTGCCAGCAGTTCCGGGACAAGGAACACTGAAGCTTTCTTT	CASSSGTRNTEAFF
TRBJ1-5	NA	NA	TRBV29-1	TGCAGCGTTGCCGACGGGAATAGCAATCAGCCCCAGCATTTT	CSVADGNSNQPQHF
TRBJ1-1	NA	NA	TRBV27	TGTGCCAGCAGTCGGGAGGGTAGGTCGAACACTGAAGCTTTCTTT	CASSREGRSNTEAFF
TRBJ1-1	NA	NA	TRBV29-1	TGCAGCGTTGAAACCCCCGGGGAAAACACTGAAGCTTTCTTT	CSVETPGENTEAFF
TRBJ1-1	TRBD1	NA	TRBV4-2	TGTGCCAGCAGCCCTAATGTACAGGGACAGAGGTACACTGAAGCTTTCTTT	CASSPNVQGQRYTEAFF
TRBJ1-2	NA	once	TRBV19	TGTGCCAGTGGGAGGACGGACGCTTATAACTATGGCTACACCTTC	CASGRTDAYNYGYTF
TRBJ2-2	NA	NA	TRBV7-9	TGTGCCAGCAGCCCGAAGGGCCTTGTCGGGGAGCTGTTTTTT	CASSPKGLVGELFF
TRBJ2-7	TRBD1	NA	TRBV28	TGTGCCAGCAGACCCGGACAGGTCTACGAGCAGTACTTC	CASRPGQVYEQYF
TRBJ1-1	NA	NA	TRBV27	TGTGCCAGCAAATTGTTTATGAACACTGAAGCTTTCTTT	CASKLFMNTEAFF
TRBJ2-7	NA	NA	TRBV21-1	TGTGCCAGCACCGCACGAGAGGGCCCCTACGAGCAGTACTTC	CASTAREGPYEQYF
TRBJ2-7	TRBD2	NA	TRBV5-5	TGTGCCAGCAGCTTCGGCCCTCTAGCGGGATCGGGCTACGAGCAGTACTTC	CASSFGPLAGSGYEQYF
TRBJ2-7	NA	NA	TRBV21-1	TGTGCCAGCAGCCAAACCGGGACCTGCTCCTACGAGCAGTACTTC	CASSQTGTCSYEQYF
TRBJ2-7	TRBD1	NA	TRBV10-2	TGCGCCAGCAGTGATTTCGGACAGGGCTATAAATACGAGCAGTACTTC	CASSDFGQGYKYEQYF
TRBJ2-1	TRBD2	NA	TRBV11-2	TGTGCCAGCAGTGCAAGACTAGCGGAGGGATACAATGAGCAGTTCTTC	CASSARLAEGYNEQFF
TRBJ1-5	TRBD1	NA	TRBV28	TGTGCCAGCACCGACAGGGCCCTCAATCAGCCCCAGCATTTT	CASTDRALNQPQHF
TRBJ2-7	TRBD1	NA	TRBV5-5	TGTGCCAGCAGCTTGGCATATGGGGGACAGGGGGCTTACTACGAGCAGTACTTC	CASSLAYGGQGAYYEQYF
TRBJ2-7	TRBD1	NA	TRBV7-6	TGTGCCAGCAGCTTAGCGGGACAGGGGACTATGAAGCAGTACTTC	CASSLAGQGTMKQYF
TRBJ1-2	NA	NA	TRBV11-2	TGTGCCAGCAGCTTCAGCCATTCCTATGGCTACACCTTC	CASSFSHSYGYTF
TRBJ2-1	NA	NA	TRBV4-2	TGTGCCAGCAGCCAACTCGACTCCTTCCATGAGCAGTTCTTC	CASSQLDSFHEQFF
TRBJ2-1	NA	NA	TRBV6-5	TGTGCCAGCAGTAGGGGAAGGACGGTCCCCAATGAGCAGTTCTTC	CASSRGRTVPNEQFF
TRBJ1-2	NA	NA	TRBV2	TGTGCCAGCAGTGGGGGGACCGGGAGCTATGGCTACACCTTC	CASSGGTGSYGYTF
TRBJ1-2	NA	NA	TRBV28	TGTGCCAGCAGTTCCAGGGCTTATGGCTACACCTTC	CASSSRAYGYTF
TRBJ2-7	NA	NA	TRBV6-5	TGTGCCAGCAGCCCCCGCGGACCCTACGAGCAGTACTTC	CASSPRGPYEQYF
TRBJ2-1	NA	NA	TRBV5-4	TGTGCCAGCAGCTTCGGACTGCTCAATGAGCAGTTCTTC	CASSFGLLNEQFF
TRBJ1-1	NA	NA	TRBV4-1	TGCGCCAGCAGCCAAGGGAGGCAGGGTGACAAGAACACTGAAGCTTTCTTT	CASSQGRQGDKNTEAFF
TRBJ1-1	NA	NA	TRBV5-1	TGCGCCAGCAGCTTGGGAGAAGTGAACACTGAAGCTTTCTTT	CASSLGEVNTEAFF
TRBJ2-7	NA	NA	TRBV6-6	TGTGCCAGCAGTTCCACAGGGATCGACGAGCAGTACTTC	CASSSTGIDEQYF
TRBJ2-7	TRBD1	NA	TRBV6-5	TGTGCCAGCAGTTACTCGCTACAGGGGGCCTACGAGCAGTACTTC	CASSYSLQGAYEQYF
TRBJ1-5	NA	NA	TRBV28	TGTGCCAGCAGTTCCGGGCCCAATAGCAATCAGCCCCAGCATTTT	CASSSGPNSNQPQHF
TRBJ1-5	TRBD1	NA	TRBV10-3	TGTGCCATCAGTGGGGGGACAGTTAATCAGCCCCAGCATTTT	CAISGGTVNQPQHF
TRBJ1-1	NA	NA	TRBV7-2	NA	CASSFGPGNTEAFF
TRBJ1-2	TRBD1	NA	TRBV6-1	TGTGCCAGCAGTGAGAGGACAGGGCCCGCTTATGGCTACACCTTC	CASSERTGPAYGYTF
TRBJ2-1	NA	NA	TRBV30	TGTGCCTGGAGTGTACGGGGGCCTAAGCTCTTC	CAWSVRGPKLF
TRBJ2-7	TRBD2	NA	TRBV28	TGTGCCAGCTCCGCGGGAGGGCTGGCGAGTATAAACTCCTACGAGCAGTACTTC	CASSAGGLASINSYEQYF
TRBJ2-3	NA	NA	TRBV6-1	TGTGCCAGCAGTGAGAGAAGCACAGATACGCAGTATTTT	CASSERSTDTQYF
TRBJ2-1	TRBD1	NA	TRBV7-8	TGTGCCAGCAGCTTAGTCGCGACAGGGACCTACAATGAGCAGTTCTTC	CASSLVATGTYNEQFF
TRBJ2-1	NA	NA	TRBV28	TGTGCCAGCAGTTTCCTCAAAAACAATGAGCAGTTCTTC	CASSFLKNNEQFF
TRBJ2-7	NA	NA	TRBV21-1	TGTGCCAGCAGCACGGGAATTAGCGTAGCCTACGAGCAGTACTTC	CASSTGISVAYEQYF
TRBJ2-7	NA	NA	TRBV28	TGTGCCAGCAGTATGAGCTCCTACGAGCAGTACTTC	CASSMSSYEQYF
TRBJ2-7	NA	NA	TRBV6-1	TGTGCCAGCAGTGCTCTCTACGAGCAGTACTTC	CASSALYEQYF
TRBJ2-1	TRBD2	NA	TRBV4-1	TGCGCCAGCAGCCAAGGACAATATAGCGGGAGCCCGACCTATGAGCAGTTCTTC	CASSQGQYSGSPTYEQFF
TRBJ2-7	NA	NA	TRBV27	TGTGCCAGCAGGGGGTTTTTTGGGAATCCCTACGAGCAGTACTTC	CASRGFFGNPYEQYF
TRBJ2-5	NA	NA	TRBV18	TGTGCCAGCTCACCCGGGGGAGTGGACCAAGAGACCCAGTACTTC	CASSPGGVDQETQYF
TRBJ1-4	NA	NA	TRBV18	TGTGCCAGCTCACCCTTGACAGGTGAAGAAAAACTGTTTTTT	CASSPLTGEEKLFF
TRBJ1-1	NA	NA	TRBV11-3	TGTGCCAGCAGCAAAAGGATGGACACTGAAGCTTTCTTT	CASSKRMDTEAFF
TRBJ2-2	NA	NA	TRBV9	TGTGCCAGCAGTCAGAGCTCAGAAACCGGGGAGCTGTTTTTT	CASSQSSETGELFF
TRBJ1-2	NA	NA	TRBV5-1	TGCGCCAGCAGTTCCGGGCCGGAGATGTTCTATGGCTACACCTTC	CASSSGPEMFYGYTF
TRBJ2-5	TRBD2	NA	TRBV4-1	TGCGCCAGCAGCCCATCCGGCAAAGCGGGAGGGGTTGAGACCCAGTACTTC	CASSPSGKAGGVETQYF
TRBJ2-7	NA	NA	TRBV18	TGTGCCAGCTCACCACGCCAGGGCACCTACGAGCAGTACTTC	CASSPRQGTYEQYF
TRBJ1-6	NA	NA	TRBV14	TGTGCCAGCAGCTTACAACGGGATCCTGCTTCACCCCTCCACTTT	CASSLQRDPASPLHF